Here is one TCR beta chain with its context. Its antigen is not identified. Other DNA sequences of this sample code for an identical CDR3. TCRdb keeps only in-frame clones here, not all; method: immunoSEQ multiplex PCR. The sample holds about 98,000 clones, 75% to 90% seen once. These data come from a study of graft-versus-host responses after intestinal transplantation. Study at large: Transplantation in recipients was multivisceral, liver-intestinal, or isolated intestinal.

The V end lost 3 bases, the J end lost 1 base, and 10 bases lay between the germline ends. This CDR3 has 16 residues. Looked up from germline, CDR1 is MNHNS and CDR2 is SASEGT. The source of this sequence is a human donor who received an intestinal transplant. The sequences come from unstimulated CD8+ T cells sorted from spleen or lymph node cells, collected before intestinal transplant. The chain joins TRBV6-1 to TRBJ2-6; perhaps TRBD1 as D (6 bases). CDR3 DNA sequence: TGTGCCAGCAGTGATATGAGGGGGTCTGGGGCCAACGTCCTGACTTTC. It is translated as CASSDMRGSGANVLTF.